This T cell receptor beta chain comes out of a study of identical twins. Findings of the study overall: Invariant MAIT and iNKT cells could partly confound zero-insertion analyses. Conclusions leaned on cross-sectional statistical analysis and did not track the same donors over time.

The CDR3 is made up of 14 amino acids. The V gene lost 6 bases and the J gene lost 5 bases, with 15 bases spanning the gap. Everyone who donated was a healthy Caucasian. TCRdb reprocessed the 5' RACE reads via MiXCR and lists one record per CDR3 protein. Among around 220,000 distinct CDR3 sequences, roughly a tenth were seen once, and the ten largest hold over 8%. Notes on this clonotype: Antigen: not known.

This clonotype was obtained from a man aged 50 or older in good health. The specimen sequenced was memory T cells sorted from blood. The rearrangement joins TRBV12-3 or TRBV12-4 to TRBJ2-3; weak D call: TRBD2 (5 bases). CDR3 protein: CASRPRGSRDTQYF. The CDR3 nucleotides read TGTGCCAGCAGACCCCGGGGTAGCCGAGATACGCAGTATTTT.